This TCR beta chain was identified during a study of shared clonotypes between healthy human individuals. As regards this clone: Its antigen is undetermined.

The protocol was immunoSEQ multiplex PCR, while the TCRdb copy is restricted to in-frame clones and leaves out a portion. The data hold 600,000 to 700,000 clones, with roughly 72% observed a single time. This CDR3 comprises 13 residues. Germline V gene lookup returns CDR1 SGHDT and CDR2 YYEEEE. V was pared by 6 bases and J by 3 bases, with 13 bases between. General study results and limits: The donor pool, a small one, limited the genetic and exposure-history diversity represented.

This receptor was obtained from a woman under 40 in good health. The genes are TRBV5-6 and TRBJ2-7; a possible D gene is TRBD2 (6 bases). The sample consisted of memory CD4+ T cells sorted from blood. Documented subset: CD45RA-negative fraction. CDR3 loop: CASTSRDFYEQYF. The DNA for the CDR3 is TGTGCCAGCACCTCTCGGGACTTCTACGAGCAGTACTTC.